The clone carrying this T cell receptor (beta chain) showed up just a few times. Its antigen is still unknown. The data belong to a study of beta chain features in type 1 diabetes. Study as a whole: When patients were set against healthy donors, age, gender and cell yields were similar. Findings of the study overall: The study found moderately but significantly shorter TCRB CDR3s in all four CD4+ subsets of Type 1 diabetes patients. VDJ junctions in type 1 diabetes patients carried more deletions and fewer insertions.

Sorting with CD45RO/CCR7/CD25/CD127/CD95/CD27 yielded naive, central memory, regulatory and stem-like memory CD4+ cells. V lost 1 base, J lost 1 base, and 1 base stayed unmatched. The CDR3 runs 14 residues. Per the germline V gene, CDR1 is SQVTM and CDR2 is ANQGSEA. Since all of the isolated RNA was reverse transcribed, expressed TCRB transcripts were what got sequenced. Measured with immunoSEQ multiplex PCR; TCRdb has only the in-frame clones, and not every one. Among 130,000 or so clones listed, roughly 10% were seen once. This TCR derives from a woman between 40 and 55 years old in good health. Source material: central memory CD4+ T cells from blood. V usage is TRBV29-1 and J usage is TRBJ2-3; TRBD2 aligns across 8 bases. CDR3 residues: CSVEAGGGTDTQYF. CDR3 sequence (DNA): TGCAGCGTTGAAGCCGGGGGGGGCACAGATACGCAGTATTTT.